This T cell receptor (beta chain) was captured by sequencing in a study of blood T cell repertoires in COVID-19. Here immunoSEQ multiplex PCR was the method, and the copy in TCRdb shows in-frame clones only, minus some. Of hundreds of thousands of clones listed, around 91% are singletons. Categorization into cohorts depended on clinical history that participants reported. The V gene end was trimmed by 2 bases and the J gene end by 1 base; junction bases not matched to a gene: 3. Germline values: CDR1 GTSNPN, CDR2 SVGIG (reference sequence). This CDR3 region has 15 residues. The sequencing input was PBMCs or T cells enriched from blood (not recorded which). The rearrangement links TRBV30 to TRBJ2-5; 11 nucleotides match TRBD2. This TCR was recovered from a woman between 18 and 30 years old with acute COVID-19. In DNA, the CDR3 is TGTGCCTGGAGTCCAGGGACTAGCGGCCAAGAGACCCAGTACTTC. It codes for CAWSPGTSGQETQYF. Together with reference TRBV30 and TRBJ2-5, the CDR3 gives the full variable domain: SQTIHQWPATLVQPVGSPLSLECTVEGTSNPNLYWYRQAAGRGLQLLFYSVGIGQISSEVPQNLSASRPQDRQFILSSKKLLLSDSGFYLCAWSPGTSGQETQYFGPGTRLLVL.